This TCR beta chain came from a study of CD8+CD57+ T cells in acquired aplastic anemia (dated by TCRdb to 2017 to 2018). Looking at the study overall: On average, sorted CD4+ and CD8+ cells yielded around 3.4 ug of extracted DNA, with a range of 0.2 to 27.4 ug. Healthy donor samples averaged roughly 9.9 million reads for CD4+ and fewer than 12 million for CD8+ cells. What the authors observed across the whole study: Although 25 to 30 CD8+ CDR3 sequences were shared by patients and controls, these sequences appeared highly expressed in patients and within the immunodominant clones of patients. No significant difference in CD8+ Simpson's diversity was found between patients and healthy controls (P=0.060).

In this study, sorted CD4+ and CD8+ T cells from the blood of healthy subjects and of severe aplastic anemia patients had their TCR repertoires deep-sequenced. Ficoll-Paque density gradient centrifugation was used to isolate peripheral blood mononuclear cells. Before DNA extraction, CD4+ and CD8+ T cells were sorted by FACS or by magnetic beads. At the junction V is shortened by 5 bases and J by 4 bases; bases outside the gene matches: 2. The germline V gene yields SNHLY for CDR1 and FYNNEI for CDR2. The CDR3 runs 13 residues from the cysteine to the phenylalanine. Only the CDR3 region is kept as DNA, spanning 39 bases read in frame from base 1. Genomic DNA was used as template for profiling of TCR beta VDJ combinations and CDR3 sequences. TCR repertoire sequencing was run on an Illumina HiSeq 2000. The published analysis was carried out like this. Repertoire assessment relied on Simpson's diversity index, CDR3 size and DJ length profiles, and TRBV/TRBJ rearrangement plots. The most abundant DNA sequence in the deep sequencing data was taken as the immunodominant clone. CDR3 amino acid sequences were checked for sharing across subjects and were also compared against the VDJdb database and published repertoires. The raw public data were reprocessed by TCRdb itself: fastp quality trimming at Q25, MiXCR clonotype calling, in-frame beta chains only. Every entry covers one CDR3 protein and lists the most common genes and DNA from its rows. The V and J calls were not made by the authors but by TCRdb's processing. The sample profile shows a few hundred thousand distinct CDR3 sequences; about a third of them were found once. The ten most abundant clones make up more than 0.95% of the sample.

About this clonotype: It has no known antigen specificity. Base qualities are not provided; no much larger clone lies one nucleotide away.

The sample was sorted CD4+, CD8+, or CD8+CD57+ T cells (not recorded which) from PBMCs. The TCR comes from a human donor in good health, serving as a control. This chain joins TRBV2 to TRBJ2-5; 9 junctional bases match TRBD1. DNA sequence: TGTGCCAGCAGTACAGGGGGCGCAGAGACCCAGTACTTC. The translation is CASSTGGAETQYF.